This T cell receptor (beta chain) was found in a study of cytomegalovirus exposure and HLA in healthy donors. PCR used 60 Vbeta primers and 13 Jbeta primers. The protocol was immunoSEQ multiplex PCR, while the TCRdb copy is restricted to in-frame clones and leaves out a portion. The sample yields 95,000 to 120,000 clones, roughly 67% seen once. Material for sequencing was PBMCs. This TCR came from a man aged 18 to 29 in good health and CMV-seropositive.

CDR3 region: CASSLYTGQEAFF. CDR3 DNA sequence: TGTGCCAGCAGCTTATATACGGGACAGGAAGCTTTCTTT. The gene calls are TRBV11-2 and TRBJ1-1, with 7 positions matching TRBD1. The CDR3 contains 13 residues. The germline V gene encodes CDR1 SGHAT and CDR2 FQNNGV. With V trimmed by 2 bases and J by 8 bases, 5 bases remained unmatched.